Below are 3 T cell receptor beta chains sequenced from a single sample in a study of blood T cell repertoires in COVID-19 (dated by TCRdb to about 2020). The library was built by means of the immunoSEQ multiplex PCR assay. TCRdb provides this immuneACCESS table in a form limited to in-frame rearrangements. Some clones are lacking; in checked studies, under half of them reflect an unresolved V gene, and why the rest are absent is not known. The sample table lists approximately 200,000 clones, 65% to 90% of them with a count of one. Around 4.5% of the sample goes to the ten largest clones. Sequencing was done on a sample of PBMCs or T cells enriched from blood (not recorded which). The receptor set was obtained from a woman in her twenties or thirties who had been exposed to COVID-19.

CDR3 sequence reads: CASSRGWDYEQYF. The CDR3 coding sequence is TGTGCCAGCAGCAGGGGATGGGACTACGAGCAGTACTTC. V usage is TRBV12-3 or TRBV12-4 and J usage is TRBJ2-7, with a possible D match to TRBD1 (6 bases). The V end lost 6 bases, the J end lost 3 bases, and 12 bases lay between the germline ends. The CDR3 consists of 13 residues.

This sequence joins TRBV9 and TRBJ1-1; no clear D. The CDR3 runs to 13 residues. CDR1 and CDR2 (germline): SGDLS, YYNGEE. Trimming took off 2 bases at V and 12 bases at J, with 17 bases between the two ends. In DNA, the CDR3 is TGTGCCAGCAGCGTCCGACGGGATTCCCTCCCTTTCTTT. This sequence encodes CASSVRRDSLPFF. The entire variable domain, with the rest obtained from reference TRBV9 and TRBJ1-1, is as follows: DSGVTQTPKHLITATGQRVTLRCSPRSGDLSVYWYQQSLDQGLQFLIQYYNGEERAKGNILERFSAQQFPDLHSELNLSSLELGDSALYFCASSVRRDSLPFFGQGTRLTVV.

The chain links TRBV6-4 to TRBJ2-3; 8 bases align to TRBD2. Germline V CDR1 and CDR2: MRHNA, SNTAGT. This CDR3 is 16 amino acids long. With 1 base clipped from V and 1 base from J, the junction kept 4 bases outside the gene matches. The CDR3 DNA is TGTGCCAGCAGTGACTTGGGACTAGACGGCACAGATACGCAGTATTTT. Its protein is CASSDLGLDGTDTQYF.